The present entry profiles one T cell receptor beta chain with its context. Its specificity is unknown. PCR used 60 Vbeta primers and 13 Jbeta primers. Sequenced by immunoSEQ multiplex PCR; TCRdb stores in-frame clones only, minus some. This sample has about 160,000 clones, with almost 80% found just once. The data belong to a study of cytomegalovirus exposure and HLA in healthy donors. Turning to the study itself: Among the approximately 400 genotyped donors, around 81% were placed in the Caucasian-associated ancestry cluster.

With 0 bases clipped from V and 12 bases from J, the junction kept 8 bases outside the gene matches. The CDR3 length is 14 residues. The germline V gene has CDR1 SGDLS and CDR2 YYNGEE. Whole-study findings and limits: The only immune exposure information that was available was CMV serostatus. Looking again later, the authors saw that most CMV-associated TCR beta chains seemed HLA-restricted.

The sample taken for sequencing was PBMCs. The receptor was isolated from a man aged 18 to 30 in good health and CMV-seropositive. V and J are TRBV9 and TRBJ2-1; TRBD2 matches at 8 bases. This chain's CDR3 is CASSVGTGGTWQFF. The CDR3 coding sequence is TGTGCCAGCAGCGTAGGGACGGGGGGGACGTGGCAGTTCTTC.